This entry lists 32 T cell receptor beta chains sequenced from one sample in a study of T cell repertoires in cytomegalovirus infection. The antigens these receptors bind are not known. TCRdb re-derived calls from the reads in MiXCR, one entry per CDR3 protein. The sample contains about 920,000 distinct CDR3 sequences, around 31% of which appear only once. The sample was cultured CD8+ T cells from PBMCs, taken from culture after CMV antigen stimulation. These receptors came from a human donor in good health (CMV status not recorded). Some clones in this sample may be carry-over from other donors' samples.

The V and J genes are TRBV4-1 and TRBJ2-5, with 7 positions matching TRBD1. The V segment lost 3 bases and the J segment 4 bases; nucleotides outside the gene matches: 8. Germline V gene sequence: CDR1 MGHRA, CDR2 YSYEKL. The CDR3 totals 15 residues. CDR3: CASSHDDRVRETQYF. Here the CDR3 DNA reads TGCGCCAGCAGCCATGATGACAGGGTAAGAGAGACCCAGTACTTC.

This clonotype was seen ten or more times. This chain connects TRBV7-2 to TRBJ1-5, with TRBD1 matching over 9 bases. Germline trimming cut 0 bases from V and 9 bases from J; bases unmatched to any gene: 12. The CDR3 is 17 amino acids. Germline CDR1 reads SGHTA; CDR2 reads FQGNSA. The CDR3 DNA reads TGTGCCAGCAGCTTAGCGCCTCTGGACAGGGGCCAAAGGCCCCAGCATTTT. Protein product: CASSLAPLDRGQRPQHF.

The chain employs TRBV7-6 and TRBJ1-1; TRBD1 is a possible D gene (6 bases). Germline assignment: CDR1 SGHVS and CDR2 FNYEAQ. The CDR3 spans 11 residues. Trimming left V 6 bases short and J 7 bases short, with 9 bases between. CDR3 in DNA: TGTGCCAGCAGATCGACAGGTGAAGCTTTCTTT. Translation: CASRSTGEAFF.

V and J are TRBV5-1 and TRBJ1-2; TRBD1 aligns across 7 bases. CDR1 and CDR2 (germline): SGHRS, YFSETQ. The CDR3 has 15 residues. V shed 5 bases, J shed 5 bases, and the junction held 12 bases outside the gene matches. CDR3 amino acids: CASRPTGTDYYGYTF. CDR3 nucleotides: TGCGCCAGCAGACCAACCGGGACAGATTATTATGGCTACACCTTC.

This clonotype was recorded a few times. This chain joins TRBV10-2 and TRBJ1-1; D uncertain. Trimming took off 7 bases at V and 3 bases at J, with 9 bases between the two ends. In germline, CDR1 is WSHSY, CDR2 SAAADI. The CDR3 has 12 amino acids. The CDR3 sequence is CASIGVYTEAFF. Written as DNA, the CDR3 is TGCGCCAGCATCGGGGTCTACACTGAAGCTTTCTTT.

Turning to this clonotype: A much more abundant neighbour one base away suggests this may be a read error. The chain carries TRBV10-2 and TRBJ2-3, with 9 bases aligning to TRBD2. The CDR3 is made up of 15 amino acids. Germline CDR1 is WSHSY and CDR2 is SAAADI. In DNA, the CDR3 is TGCACCAGCAGTGAGGTTAGCGGGGGCAAAGATACGCAGTATTTT. Translation gives CTSSEVSGGKDTQYF.

The chain links TRBV3-1 to TRBJ2-7; no clear D gene. Deletions cut 0 bases from V and 2 bases from J, with 14 bases between. From germline, CDR1 is LGHDT and CDR2 YNNKEL (reference sequence). The CDR3 consists of 16 residues. This chain's CDR3 is CASSQDLRISTYEQYF. Here the CDR3 DNA reads TGTGCCAGCAGCCAAGATCTCAGAATATCTACCTACGAGCAGTACTTC.

Only a few counts were recorded for this clonotype. The V call is TRBV7-4, the J call TRBJ2-4; the D is unclear. The CDR3 spans 12 residues. Trimming cost V 1 base and J 7 bases, with 5 bases left between them. CDR1 and CDR2 (germline): SGHVT, SQSDAQ. This CDR3 reads CASSLDGNIQYF. CDR3 bases: TGTGCCAGCAGCTTAGACGGGAACATTCAGTACTTC.

The rearrangement links TRBV9 to TRBJ1-5; 8 positions agree with TRBD1. CDR1 and CDR2 from the germline V gene are SGDLS and YYNGEE. The CDR3 extends over 14 amino acids. V was clipped by 4 bases and J by 7 bases; unmatched bases: 7. The CDR3 spells CASSTWDRPQPQHF. For the CDR3, the DNA is TGTGCCAGCAGCACTTGGGACAGGCCGCAGCCCCAGCATTTT. The complete variable domain, with remaining parts taken from reference TRBV9 and TRBJ1-5, reads DSGVTQTPKHLITATGQRVTLRCSPRSGDLSVYWYQQSLDQGLQFLIQYYNGEERAKGNILERFSAQQFPDLHSELNLSSLELGDSALYFCASSTWDRPQPQHFGDGTRLSIL.

The chain combines TRBV19 with TRBJ2-1; TRBD2 matches 8 bases. This CDR3 spans 14 amino acids. From germline, CDR1 is LNHDA and CDR2 SQIVND (reference sequence). V shed 1 base and J 6 bases; nucleotides not matched to a gene: 2. CDR3 DNA: TGTGCCAGTAGTATAGCTAGCGGGTTCAATGAGCAGTTCTTC. Its protein is CASSIASGFNEQFF.

In this sample, this clonotype turned up a few times. The V and J genes are TRBV20-1 and TRBJ1-5; no reliable D call. The CDR3 has 18 amino acids. Trimming shortened V by 0 bases and J by 0 bases, and 18 bases separated the two germline ends. Looked up from germline, CDR1 is DFQATT and CDR2 is SNEGSKA (reference sequence). CDR3 amino acids: CSARDLAGKTNSNQPQHF. CDR3 nucleotide sequence: TGCAGTGCTAGAGATCTGGCAGGAAAAACTAATAGCAATCAGCCCCAGCATTTT.

Only a few counts were recorded for this clonotype. The J gene is TRBJ2-2, the V gene TRBV5-4; D remains unclear. Trimming left V 7 bases short and J 0 bases short, with 4 bases between. Germline assignment: CDR1 SGHNT and CDR2 YYREEE (reference sequence). This CDR3 is 12 amino acids long. The CDR3 sequence is CASQANTGELFF. CDR3 coding DNA: TGTGCCAGCCAGGCGAACACCGGGGAGCTGTTTTTT. The entire variable domain, with the rest obtained from reference TRBV5-4 and TRBJ2-2, is as follows: ETGVTQSPTHLIKTRGQQVTLRCSSQSGHNTVSWYQQALGQGPQFIFQYYREEENGRGNFPPRFSGLQFPNYSSELNVNALELDDSALYLCASQANTGELFFGEGSRLTVL.

V usage is TRBV27 and J usage is TRBJ2-2; D remains unclear. CDR1 and CDR2 (germline): MNHEY, SMNVEV (reference sequence). The CDR3 sequence is 15 residues long. V was trimmed by 0 bases and J by 8 bases, leaving 13 bases between them. The CDR3 bases are TGTGCCAGCAGTTTATCAAGGCGATCTCTGGGGGAGCTGTTTTTT. Translated, it gives CASSLSRRSLGELFF.

This clonotype occurred many times. This chain uses TRBV7-9 with TRBJ1-4; D gene ambiguous. Per germline, CDR1 SEHNR and CDR2 FQNEAQ (reference sequence). The germline V and J ends were trimmed by 5 bases and 4 bases, with 8 bases remaining between them. This CDR3 is 13 amino acids long. The CDR3 DNA sequence: TGTGCCAGCAGCCCAGCGGGTAATGAAAAACTGTTTTTT. Translated, it gives CASSPAGNEKLFF.

This clonotype was counted at least ten times. The chain has TRBV7-9 and TRBJ2-3, with TRBD1 matching over 7 bases. CDR1 is SEHNR, CDR2 FQNEAQ, per germline (reference sequence). The CDR3 consists of 14 residues. V lost 5 bases to trimming and J lost 6 bases; unmatched junction nucleotides: 8. CDR3 in amino acids: CASSPSTGPDTQYF. CDR3 DNA sequence: TGTGCCAGCAGCCCCTCGACAGGGCCTGATACGCAGTATTTT.

This sequence joins TRBV19 and TRBJ2-1; D may be TRBD1 or TRBD2 (5 bases each). The CDR3 covers 13 residues. Germline V CDR1 and CDR2: LNHDA, SQIVND (reference sequence). Trimming removed 2 bases at V and 8 bases at J, with 10 bases between. The CDR3 DNA follows: TGTGCCAGTAGTATAACGGGGCGTGATGAGCAGTTCTTC. Translated, it gives CASSITGRDEQFF.

The chain is built from TRBV12-3 or TRBV12-4 and TRBJ2-2; D may be TRBD2 (6 bases). CDR3 length: 16 residues. V was clipped by 3 bases and J by 4 bases, with 15 bases between them. The CDR3 nucleotides read TGTGCCAGCAGTTTTCGCCCGGGGCGGGGCACCGGGGAGCTGTTTTTT. Protein: CASSFRPGRGTGELFF.

The table lists this clonotype with a few counts. The CDR3 loop is CASSQLGRITDTQYF. DNA of the CDR3: TGTGCCAGCAGCCAACTGGGGCGCATCACAGATACGCAGTATTTT. The rearrangement uses TRBV3-1 and TRBJ2-3; D might be TRBD1 (5 bases). CDR1 is LGHDT and CDR2 is YNNKEL in the germline V gene (reference sequence). This CDR3 spans 15 amino acids. Trimming shortened V by 2 bases and J by 2 bases, and 11 bases separated the two germline ends.

This clonotype came up many times. The chain recombines TRBV2 with TRBJ1-5; possible D gene TRBD1, 5 bases. Germline V gives CDR1 SNHLY, CDR2 FYNNEI. This CDR3 is built from 15 residues. Trimming pared 7 bases from V and 6 bases from J, leaving 19 bases between. CDR3 protein: CASMFVEGVGQPQHF. The CDR3 region has the DNA TGTGCCAGCATGTTTGTCGAAGGGGTTGGTCAGCCCCAGCATTTT.

This clonotype has a count of ten or more. The chain combines TRBV7-2 with TRBJ1-2; 9 bases agree with TRBD1. This CDR3 has 15 residues. V gave up 3 bases and J gave up 5 bases; unmatched junction bases: 7. The germline CDR1 and CDR2 sequences are SGHTA and FQGNSA. The CDR3 DNA is TGTGCCAGCAGCTTCCCGGGACAGGGTGAATATGGCTACACCTTC. This codes for CASSFPGQGEYGYTF.

The rearrangement joins TRBV28 to TRBJ2-5; D is uncertain. This CDR3 is 16 amino acids long. V lost 5 bases and J lost 5, with 21 bases in between. The germline gives CDR1 MDHEN, CDR2 SYDVKM. For the CDR3, the DNA is TGTGCCAGCAGTGGCCCCCGAACGGTTGATTGGGAGACCCAGTACTTC. This gives the protein CASSGPRTVDWETQYF.

The V and J genes are TRBV6-2 or TRBV6-3 and TRBJ2-1; D not resolved. Germline CDR1 is MNHEY and CDR2 is SVGEGT. The CDR3 runs to 13 residues. V shed 2 bases and J shed 9 bases, with 11 bases lying between them. CDR3: CASSYATPGEQFF. As DNA, the CDR3 is TGTGCCAGCAGTTACGCGACCCCGGGTGAGCAGTTCTTC.

This chain uses TRBV11-1 with TRBJ2-1; 7 bases match TRBD1. The germline V gene has CDR1 SGHAT and CDR2 FQDESV (reference sequence). V was pared by 3 bases and J by 7 bases, with 12 bases of the junction left unmatched. The CDR3 consists of 16 residues. In DNA, the CDR3 is TGTGCCAGCAGCTTCGGGGCGGCCGGCAGGGGGAATGAGCAGTTCTTC. This sequence encodes CASSFGAAGRGNEQFF.

This clonotype has more than one count but fewer than ten. This rearrangement joins TRBV15 to TRBJ2-1; 8 positions agree with TRBD2. This CDR3 region has 16 residues. J lost 15 bases, V lost 5 bases, and 21 bases had no gene match. CDR1 and CDR2 from the germline V gene are LNHNV and YYDKDF (reference sequence). CDR3 amino acids: CATSPASGGSRWVPFF. CDR3 nucleotides: TGTGCCACCAGCCCAGCGAGCGGGGGTTCCCGGTGGGTGCCGTTCTTC.

This clonotype was recorded many times. The genes are TRBV9 and TRBJ1-2; 9 bases align to TRBD1. Germline trimming cut 5 bases from V and 6 bases from J; bases unmatched to any gene: 8. The CDR3 is made up of 14 amino acids. Per germline, CDR1 SGDLS and CDR2 YYNGEE. Written as DNA, the CDR3 is TGTGCCAGCAGGCCTCCGGGACAGGGTGATGGCTACACCTTC. Amino acid sequence: CASRPPGQGDGYTF.

This clonotype was observed a handful of times. This chain connects TRBV7-6 to TRBJ2-2; the D is unclear. Trimming left V 1 base short and J 5 bases short, with 8 bases between. The CDR3 is 14 amino acids. CDR1 is SGHVS and CDR2 is FNYEAQ in the germline V gene. The CDR3: CASSLDMVTGELFF. In DNA form, the CDR3 reads TGTGCCAGCAGCTTAGATATGGTTACCGGGGAGCTGTTTTTT.

The chain combines TRBV15 with TRBJ2-1, with 8 bases that match TRBD1. The J segment lost 4 bases and the V segment lost 3 bases, leaving 5 bases of the junction unmatched. CDR1 and CDR2 (germline): LNHNV, YYDKDF (reference sequence). The CDR3 is 15 residues long. In nucleotides, the CDR3 is TGTGCCACCAGCAGGGGCAGGGGGCAATACAATGAGCAGTTCTTC. Translation gives CATSRGRGQYNEQFF.

This clonotype showed up just a few times. V gene TRBV10-3 combines with J gene TRBJ2-1, with 8 bases lining up with TRBD2. The trim removed 4 bases at V and 7 bases at J, leaving 9 bases unmatched. CDR1 is ENHRY and CDR2 is SYGVKD in the germline V gene. This CDR3 contains 15 residues. The CDR3 sequence: CAISVTGGAPNEQFF. The DNA of the CDR3 is TGTGCCATCAGTGTAACGGGGGGGGCCCCTAATGAGCAGTTCTTC.

The chain links TRBV19 to TRBJ2-1; perhaps TRBD1 as D (6 bases). Per the germline V gene, CDR1 is LNHDA and CDR2 is SQIVND (reference sequence). V was shortened by 6 bases and J by 4 bases, with 16 bases between the two germline ends. CDR3 length: 15 residues. The CDR3 DNA reads as TGTGCCAGTAGCATCAGGGGCGGGCCGTACAATGAGCAGTTCTTC. This encodes CASSIRGGPYNEQFF.

This clonotype has only a few counts. The V call is TRBV10-3, the J call TRBJ2-7, with TRBD1 identical over 8 bases. Germline V gene data show CDR1 as ENHRY and CDR2 as SYGVKD. V lost 2 bases and J lost 5; bases outside the gene matches: 5. The CDR3 runs to 14 residues. The CDR3 region is CAISETGQGNEQYF. CDR3 DNA: TGTGCCATCAGTGAGACAGGACAGGGAAACGAGCAGTACTTC.

The chain recombines TRBV12-3 or TRBV12-4 with TRBJ2-2; 9 bases fit TRBD2. The CDR3 has 18 residues. V shed 5 bases and J 6 bases; nucleotides not matched to a gene: 16. The CDR3 nucleotides read TGTGCCAGCAGTCATAGGGGTTTGGGACTAGCCTTGGCCGGGGAGCTGTTTTTT. Translation gives CASSHRGLGLALAGELFF.

The table lists this clonotype with a few counts. The chain combines TRBV7-8 with TRBJ1-5, with 7 bases aligning to TRBD1. V gave up 4 bases and J gave up 0 bases; unmatched junction bases: 6. The CDR3 covers 16 residues. Germline CDR1 and CDR2: SGHVS and FQNEAQ. CDR3 region: CASSYWDSYSNQPQHF. The CDR3 DNA follows: TGTGCCAGCAGCTATTGGGACAGTTATAGCAATCAGCCCCAGCATTTT.